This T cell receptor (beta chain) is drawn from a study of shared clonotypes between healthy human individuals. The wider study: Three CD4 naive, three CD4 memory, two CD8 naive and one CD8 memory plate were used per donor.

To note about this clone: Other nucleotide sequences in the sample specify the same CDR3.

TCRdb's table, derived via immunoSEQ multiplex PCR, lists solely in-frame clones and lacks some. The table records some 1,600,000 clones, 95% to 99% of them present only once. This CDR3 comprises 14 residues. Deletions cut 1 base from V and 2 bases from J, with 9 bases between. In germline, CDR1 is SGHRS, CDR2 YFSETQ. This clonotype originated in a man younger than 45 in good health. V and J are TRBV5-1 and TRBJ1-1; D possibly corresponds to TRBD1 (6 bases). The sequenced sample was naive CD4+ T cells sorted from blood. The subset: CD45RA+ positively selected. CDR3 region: CASSLTGRNTEAFF. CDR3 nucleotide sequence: TGCGCCAGCAGCTTGACAGGGAGAAACACTGAAGCTTTCTTT.